The 2 T cell receptor beta chains reported below all come from one sample, sequenced in a study of T cells in localized non-small cell lung cancer. The method was immunoSEQ multiplex PCR; TCRdb's version includes in-frame clones alone and lacks a portion of them. The profile shows around 92,000 clones, around 90% of them singletons. The source was PBMCs, collected before any cancer treatment. These receptors came from a woman aged 35 to 75 with stage II squamous cell lung carcinoma.

This clone appeared a single time. V is TRBV27 and J is TRBJ1-5; D is unclear. CDR3 size: 14 residues. The V end was cut by 5 bases, the J end by 7 bases, with 15 bases between. CDR1 MNHEY and CDR2 SMNVEV come from the germline V gene (reference sequence). CDR3 residues: CASSPSRSWQPQHF. DNA for the CDR3: TGTGCCAGCAGTCCTAGCAGGAGTTGGCAGCCCCAGCATTTT.

This clone was observed a handful of times. The chain uses TRBV25-1 and TRBJ1-5; D call uncertain. V was cut by 3 bases and J by 2 bases, with 5 bases left in between. This CDR3 is built from 13 residues. Germline V gene sequence: CDR1 MGHDK, CDR2 SYGVNS. CDR3 sequence (DNA): TGTGCCAGCAGTGAGATGGGCAATCAGCCCCAGCATTTT. Its protein product is CASSEMGNQPQHF.